The 13 T cell receptor beta chains in this list originate from one sample, sequenced in a study of shared clonotypes between healthy human individuals. Sequencing was performed with immunoSEQ multiplex PCR; in TCRdb, only in-frame clones are kept and a portion is missing. The data contain about a million clones, around 80% of them singletons. The sample consisted of memory CD4+ T cells sorted from blood. The subset denotes: CD45RA-negative fraction. The source of these receptors is a man between 18 and 35 years old in good health.

The chain recombines TRBV5-1 with TRBJ2-7; a weak D match, TRBD1 (6 bases). Germline CDR1 SGHRS, CDR2 YFSETQ. Trimming removed 6 bases at V and 5 bases at J, with 21 bases between. This CDR3 spans 15 amino acids. DNA for the CDR3: TGCGCCAGCACCACGAGAGGCAGGGGTCTTAACGAGCAGTACTTC. Its translation is CASTTRGRGLNEQYF.

The chain recombines TRBV9 with TRBJ1-6; no definite D call. CDR1 and CDR2 from the germline V gene are SGDLS and YYNGEE. The CDR3 is made up of 16 amino acids. V was clipped by 4 bases and J by 10 bases, with 21 bases between them. The CDR3, as DNA: TGTGCCAGCAGCCCTAGCCAAGGGAAGCAGAGCTCACCCCTCCACTTT. It codes for CASSPSQGKQSSPLHF. Complete variable domain (other parts from reference TRBV9 and TRBJ1-6): DSGVTQTPKHLITATGQRVTLRCSPRSGDLSVYWYQQSLDQGLQFLIQYYNGEERAKGNILERFSAQQFPDLHSELNLSSLELGDSALYFCASSPSQGKQSSPLHFGNGTRLTVT.

This clone was counted a few times. The gene calls are TRBV5-7 and TRBJ1-1; TRBD1 agrees at 7 bases. TRBV5-7 is filed as an ORF, its function uncertain. V dropped 4 bases and J dropped 10; count of bases not matched to a gene: 4. The CDR3 covers 11 residues. The CDR3 sequence is CASSPGQSAFF. CDR3 DNA: TGTGCCAGCAGCCCGGGACAGTCAGCTTTCTTT.

This clone was seen at least ten times. The chain recombines TRBV30 with TRBJ2-5, with 13 bases fitting TRBD2. This CDR3 spans 16 amino acids. Germline values: CDR1 GTSNPN, CDR2 SVGIG (reference sequence). With 0 bases clipped from V and 7 bases from J, the junction kept 8 bases outside the gene matches. The CDR3 here is CAWSVGTSGAGGTQYF. Written as DNA, the CDR3 is TGTGCCTGGAGTGTAGGGACTAGCGGGGCGGGGGGGACCCAGTACTTC.

The chain couples TRBV5-6 to TRBJ2-4; possible D gene TRBD1, 6 bases. Trimming took 4 bases from V and 7 from J, leaving 21 bases between them. Germline V gene sequence: CDR1 SGHDT, CDR2 YYEEEE. CDR3 length: 16 amino acids. The CDR3, as DNA: TGTGCCAGCAGCCCTTTACAGCCAGGGACACCGAACATTCAGTACTTC. Translating gives CASSPLQPGTPNIQYF. Variable domain in full (rest from reference TRBV5-6 and TRBJ2-4): DAGVTQSPTHLIKTRGQQVTLRCSPKSGHDTVSWYQQALGQGPQFIFQYYEEEERQRGNFPDRFSGHQFPNYSSELNVNALLLGDSALYLCASSPLQPGTPNIQYFGAGTRLSVL.

V usage is TRBV11-2 and J usage is TRBJ2-7, with D possibly TRBD2 on 5 matching bases. The CDR3 length is 13 residues. Between the trimmed V and J ends, which lost 0 bases and 6 bases, there was a span of 9 bases. CDR1 is SGHAT and CDR2 is FQNNGV in the germline V gene. CDR3 amino acids: CASSLDLAGEQYF. CDR3 nucleotides: TGTGCCAGCAGCTTAGATCTCGCGGGCGAGCAGTACTTC.

The gene calls are TRBV11-1 and TRBJ2-7; 10 positions match TRBD1. Unmatched junction bases numbered 4, after V lost 5 bases and J lost 0 bases. The germline CDR1 and CDR2 sequences are SGHAT and FQDESV (reference sequence). The CDR3 sequence is 15 residues long. CDR3 residues: CASSLRTGGSYEQYF. The CDR3 nucleotides are TGTGCCAGCAGCCTCAGGACAGGGGGCTCCTACGAGCAGTACTTC.

The DNA for the CDR3 is TGCGCCAGCAGCCAAGTTCGGGGTGGTACGCAGTATTTT. The encoded protein is CASSQVRGGTQYF. The chain uses TRBV4-1 and TRBJ2-3; D is possibly TRBD2 (5 bases). The germline V and J ends were trimmed by 1 base and 8 bases, with 10 bases remaining between them. The CDR3 length is 13 residues. CDR1 is MGHRA, CDR2 YSYEKL, per germline.

The sample holds a few counts of this clone. This sample also contains other DNA sequences that code for the same CDR3. The chain joins TRBV9 to TRBJ1-2; perhaps TRBD1 as D (6 bases). The germline V gene has CDR1 SGDLS and CDR2 YYNGEE. The CDR3 totals 14 residues. Trimming pared 0 bases from V and 4 bases from J, leaving 10 bases between. CDR3 loop: CASSVDGGPYGYTF. In DNA form, the CDR3 reads TGTGCCAGCAGCGTAGATGGGGGGCCCTATGGCTACACCTTC.

This clone was detected once. The rearrangement uses TRBV4-1 and TRBJ2-5; no clear D. Germline V lookup: CDR1 MGHRA, CDR2 YSYEKL. With 4 bases removed from V and 5 bases from J, the gap between germline ends came to 11 bases. This CDR3 spans 13 amino acids. The CDR3 reads CASSRGPLETQYF. The DNA for the CDR3 is TGCGCCAGCAGCCGAGGTCCCCTGGAGACCCAGTACTTC.

The gene calls are TRBV29-1 and TRBJ2-7; 11 positions agree with TRBD1. This CDR3 is 13 amino acids long. The V and J ends lost 4 bases and 7 bases, in that order; junction bases with no gene match: 6. Germline V lookup: CDR1 SQVTM, CDR2 ANQGSEA. The CDR3 region is CSVADRGLQEQYF. DNA for the CDR3: TGCAGCGTTGCGGACAGGGGGCTTCAGGAGCAGTACTTC.

Comment on this clone: This CDR3 is also generated by other DNA sequences in the sample. The chain has TRBV14 and TRBJ2-7; 7 bases are a match to TRBD1. This CDR3 comprises 14 residues. Germline V gene lookup returns CDR1 SGHDN and CDR2 FVKESK. Germline trimming cut 4 bases from V and 3 bases from J; bases unmatched to any gene: 6. CDR3 loop: CASSRETGYYEQYF. CDR3 nucleotides: TGTGCCAGCAGCCGGGAGACAGGGTACTACGAGCAGTACTTC.

The chain joins TRBV7-9 to TRBJ1-4, with TRBD1 matching over 8 bases. Looked up from germline, CDR1 is SEHNR and CDR2 is FQNEAQ (reference sequence). V lost 5 bases to trimming and J lost 7 bases; unmatched junction nucleotides: 9. The CDR3 sequence is 15 residues long. CDR3: CASSQATGVVEKLFF. DNA of the CDR3: TGTGCCAGCAGCCAGGCGACAGGGGTGGTTGAAAAACTGTTTTTT. The complete variable domain, with remaining parts taken from reference TRBV7-9 and TRBJ1-4, reads DTGVSQNPRHKITKRGQNVTFRCDPISEHNRLYWYRQTLGQGPEFLTYFQNEAQLEKSRLLSDRFSAERPKGSFSTLEIQRTEQGDSAMYLCASSQATGVVEKLFFGSGTQLSVL.